The 17 T cell receptor beta chains given below trace back to one sample, sequenced in a study of brain T cells in children with intractable seizures. Libraries were prepared by immunoSEQ multiplex PCR; TCRdb keeps only in-frame clonotypes and omits some of them. The sample holds roughly 110,000 clones, 94% seen once. Here the sequenced sample was peripheral blood, taken at surgery. These receptor sequences come from a boy younger than two with hemimegalencephaly and intractable seizures.

The chain combines TRBV5-6 with TRBJ1-2; TRBD1 agrees at 7 bases. V was clipped by 0 bases and J by 2 bases; unmatched bases: 4. Germline CDR1 SGHDT, CDR2 YYEEEE. The CDR3 covers 15 residues. The CDR3 protein is CASSLATGPNYGYTF. The CDR3 bases are TGTGCCAGCAGCTTGGCGACAGGGCCCAACTATGGCTACACCTTC. The whole variable domain, remainder taken from reference TRBV5-6 and TRBJ1-2, is DAGVTQSPTHLIKTRGQQVTLRCSPKSGHDTVSWYQQALGQGPQFIFQYYEEEERQRGNFPDRFSGHQFPNYSSELNVNALLLGDSALYLCASSLATGPNYGYTFGSGTRLTVV.

The genes are TRBV19 and TRBJ1-4, with D uncertain. V lost 7 bases to trimming and J lost 7 bases, with 13 bases between them. The V gene's germline CDR1 is LNHDA and CDR2 SQIVND (reference sequence). This CDR3 has 13 residues. The CDR3 region has the DNA TGTGCCAGTACCCCCCGGCGGGGTGAAAAACTGTTTTTT. This sequence encodes CASTPRRGEKLFF.

The chain has TRBV19 and TRBJ2-7, with a possible D match to TRBD1 (6 bases). Germline V gene lookup returns CDR1 LNHDA and CDR2 SQIVND (reference sequence). V lost 1 base, J lost 0 bases, and 7 bases lay in between. The CDR3 sequence is 14 residues long. The CDR3 bases are TGTGCCAGTAGTATAGGGACAGCCTCCTACGAGCAGTACTTC. Translated: CASSIGTASYEQYF.

The chain links TRBV10-2 to TRBJ2-1; D gene ambiguous. The V gene's germline CDR1 is WSHSY and CDR2 SAAADI. The CDR3 extends over 16 amino acids. Deletions cut 10 bases from V and 2 bases from J, with 21 bases between. CDR3 amino acids: CATQTRLVSPYNEQFF. For the CDR3, the DNA is TGCGCCACCCAGACCCGCCTAGTGAGCCCCTACAATGAGCAGTTCTTC.

The chain carries TRBV11-2 and TRBJ2-7; D remains ambiguous. V lost 3 bases and J 4 bases, leaving 10 bases between the germline ends. Germline CDR1 is SGHAT and CDR2 is FQNNGV. The CDR3 spans 13 residues. This CDR3 is CASSFVPRYEQYF. Written as DNA, the CDR3 is TGTGCCAGCAGCTTCGTCCCAAGGTACGAGCAGTACTTC.

The CDR3 nucleotides are TGTGCCAGCAGTTACGGGACTAGCTGGGGTACCTACGAGCAGTACTTC. Translating it yields CASSYGTSWGTYEQYF. The chain couples TRBV5-4 to TRBJ2-7; 9 bases are shared with TRBD2. Germline V gives CDR1 SGHNT, CDR2 YYREEE (reference sequence). Trimming removed 5 bases from V and 2 bases from J; junction bases left unmatched: 11. This CDR3 region has 16 residues.

The V gene is TRBV27, the J gene TRBJ2-5, with 8 bases identical to TRBD2. The CDR3 is 14 amino acids. CDR1 is MNHEY and CDR2 is SMNVEV in the germline V gene (reference sequence). V lost 5 bases and J lost 5; bases outside the gene matches: 7. DNA for the CDR3: TGTGCCAGCAGTCCCGGACTAGCAGGGGAGACCCAGTACTTC. It translates to CASSPGLAGETQYF.

The gene calls are TRBV27 and TRBJ2-7; the D is unclear. The CDR3 totals 16 residues. Germline CDR1 MNHEY, CDR2 SMNVEV (reference sequence). Trimming took 8 bases from V and 0 from J, leaving 20 bases between them. For the CDR3, the DNA is TGTGCCAGCTCTCCAGGCACAGCCATTTTCTCCTACGAGCAGTACTTC. Protein sequence: CASSPGTAIFSYEQYF.

The gene calls are TRBV27 and TRBJ2-7; 7 nucleotides align to TRBD2. The CDR3 spans 15 residues. Germline V lookup: CDR1 MNHEY, CDR2 SMNVEV (reference sequence). Trimming at V came to 5 bases and at J to 4 bases, leaving 11 bases not matched to a gene. The CDR3 here is CASSPPGLPLYEQYF. The CDR3 DNA sequence: TGTGCCAGCAGTCCCCCGGGACTACCACTTTACGAGCAGTACTTC.

The chain has TRBV5-6 and TRBJ2-5; D remains ambiguous. Germline loops: CDR1 SGHDT, CDR2 YYEEEE. The CDR3 loop spans 12 amino acids. Between the trimmed V and J ends, which lost 1 base and 7 bases, there was a span of 8 bases. The CDR3 nucleotides read TGTGCCAGCAGCTTGTGGGAAGGGACCCAGTACTTC. Its protein is CASSLWEGTQYF.

This clone occurred once. The chain joins TRBV20-1 to TRBJ2-7, with D uncertain. V lost 3 bases to trimming and J lost 4 bases, with 4 bases between them. The CDR3 sequence is 10 residues long. CDR1 is DFQATT, CDR2 SNEGSKA, per germline (reference sequence). The CDR3 DNA is TGCAGTGCTAGTTTATACGAGCAGTACTTC. This gives the protein CSASLYEQYF.

The chain uses TRBV6-4 and TRBJ2-5, with 7 bases matching TRBD1. Germline V gives CDR1 MRHNA, CDR2 SNTAGT. V was clipped by 4 bases and J by 3 bases; unmatched bases: 14. CDR3 size: 17 residues. The CDR3 sequence: CASSVINVGTVKETQYF. The CDR3 DNA reads TGTGCCAGCAGTGTCATAAACGTAGGGACAGTCAAAGAGACCCAGTACTTC.

This clone was counted once. The rearrangement joins TRBV18 to TRBJ2-3; D remains ambiguous. The V gene's germline CDR1 is KGHSH and CDR2 LQKENI. There are 13 residues in the CDR3. Trimming took 3 bases from V and 0 from J, leaving 4 bases between them. The CDR3 region is CASSPISTDTQYF. As DNA, the CDR3 is TGTGCCAGCTCACCGATTAGCACAGATACGCAGTATTTT.

This chain joins TRBV21-1 and TRBJ2-5; the D segment call TRBD1 is taken from the table without a DNA check. TRBV21-1 counts as a pseudogene. This CDR3 comprises 12 residues. CDR3 DNA sequence: TGTGCCAGCAGCAAACAAAAAGAGACCCAGTACTTC. Its protein is CASSKQKETQYF.

The chain uses TRBV7-9 and TRBJ1-6; D is ambiguous. Trimming left V 3 bases short and J 9 bases short, with 3 bases between. The CDR3 loop spans 11 amino acids. Germline V lookup: CDR1 SEHNR, CDR2 FQNEAQ (reference sequence). CDR3 sequence: CASSLGSPLHF. The CDR3 DNA reads as TGTGCCAGCAGCTTGGGTTCACCCCTCCACTTT.

This sequence joins TRBV7-2 and TRBJ1-1, with D unresolved. The CDR3 consists of 13 residues. V was pared by 0 bases and J by 7 bases, with 9 bases between. Germline V lookup: CDR1 SGHTA, CDR2 FQGNSA. CDR3 region: CASSLAGFFEAFF. DNA for the CDR3: TGTGCCAGCAGCTTAGCCGGGTTCTTTGAAGCTTTCTTT.

The chain joins TRBV20-1 to TRBJ2-1, with 10 nucleotides matching TRBD1. J gave up 8 bases and V 5 bases, and 0 bases lay outside the gene matches. CDR3 length equals 11 residues. Germline lookup yields CDR1 DFQATT and CDR2 SNEGSKA (reference sequence). CDR3 nucleotide sequence: TGCAGTGCTGGACAGGGGGATGAGCAGTTCTTC. This encodes CSAGQGDEQFF.